The 19 T cell receptor beta chains presented below share a single source sample, sequenced in a study of T cells expressing NK-cell markers. Reprocessing the 5' RACE reads, TCRdb reports a single entry for every CDR3 protein and omits DNA. The sample table includes some 600,000 distinct CDR3 sequences. The sample was blood T cells: a sorted CD56 or NKG2C T cell subset, CD4+ or CD8+ T cells, or bulk PBMC T cells (not recorded which). The receptor source for this set is a man aged 18 to 29 in good health.

The chain combines TRBV29-1 with TRBJ2-3; the D call of TRBD1 rests on TCRdb alone, since no DNA is present to check it. The V gene's germline CDR1 is SQVTM and CDR2 ANQGSEA. The CDR3 runs 18 residues. CDR3 residues: CSAGRARQGNTSTDTQYF.

V gene TRBV27 combines with J gene TRBJ2-1; checking the TCRdb D call of TRBD2 is not possible without DNA. Germline CDR1 reads MNHEY; CDR2 reads SMNVEV (reference sequence). This CDR3 comprises 15 residues. The CDR3 region is CASGAGTRGTNEQFF.

The rearrangement uses TRBV3-1 and TRBJ2-3; TCRdb calls TRBD2, which cannot be checked without DNA. The CDR3 contains 15 residues. The germline V gene encodes CDR1 LGHDT and CDR2 YNNKEL (reference sequence). The CDR3 spells CASSQEGLAGRTQYF.

This chain connects TRBV27 to TRBJ2-7; there is no DNA to check the TCRdb D call of TRBD1. The CDR3 length is 13 residues. The germline V gene has CDR1 MNHEY and CDR2 SMNVEV (reference sequence). The CDR3 reads CASSPDRAYEQYF.

This chain connects TRBV5-1 to TRBJ2-1; TCRdb's D gene call, TRBD2, goes unchecked for lack of DNA. Germline values: CDR1 SGHRS, CDR2 YFSETQ. The CDR3 covers 16 residues. CDR3 region: CASTPGLAGVSYEQFF.

This rearrangement joins TRBV16 to TRBJ1-1; TCRdb selects TRBD1, and the lack of DNA leaves this call unchecked. The V gene's germline CDR1 is KGHSY and CDR2 FQNENV. This CDR3 is built from 14 residues. The chain's CDR3 is CASSRKQTDTEAFF.

The chain combines TRBV19 with TRBJ2-1. The CDR3 spans 14 residues. Germline loops: CDR1 LNHDA, CDR2 SQIVND (reference sequence). CDR3 protein: CASSHAIEFNEQFF.

The chain employs TRBV15 and TRBJ2-1; there is no DNA to check the TCRdb D call of TRBD2. Germline V gene sequence: CDR1 LNHNV, CDR2 YYDKDF (reference sequence). CDR3 size: 16 residues. The CDR3 sequence: CATSRDAHTSHNEQFF.

The chain combines TRBV30 with TRBJ1-2; no DNA is available, so the TRBD1 call from TCRdb remains unchecked. This CDR3 spans 14 amino acids. The germline V gene encodes CDR1 GTSNPN and CDR2 SVGIG (reference sequence). This chain's CDR3 is CAWTDYQGALGYTF.

The gene calls are TRBV7-9 and TRBJ2-2; the TCRdb D gene call, TRBD1, has no DNA to confirm it. Germline CDR1 SEHNR, CDR2 FQNEAQ (reference sequence). This CDR3 has 14 amino acids. The CDR3 here is CASSKGGYTGELFF.

This CDR3 reads CSGAPGLGSYEQYF. The chain is built from TRBV29-1 and TRBJ2-7; there is no DNA to check the TCRdb D call of TRBD2. The CDR3 covers 14 residues. Germline CDR1 and CDR2: SQVTM and ANQGSEA.

The rearrangement links TRBV2 to TRBJ2-7. Germline V gives CDR1 SNHLY, CDR2 FYNNEI. The CDR3 has 11 amino acids. CDR3 residues: CASINRFEQYF.

V and J are TRBV25-1 and TRBJ2-5; TCRdb lists TRBD2, though no DNA is available to test this call. The CDR3 spans 13 residues. Germline CDR1 reads MGHDK; CDR2 reads SYGVNS. The CDR3 protein is CASSRSGWETQYF. Filled out from reference TRBV25-1 and TRBJ2-5, the complete variable domain reads EADIYQTPRYLVIGTGKKITLECSQTMGHDKMYWYQQDPGMELHLIHYSYGVNSTEKGDLSSESTVSRIRTEHFPLTLESARPSHTSQYLCASSRSGWETQYFGPGTRLLVL.

This chain connects TRBV9 to TRBJ2-1; TCRdb's D call, TRBD1, is unchecked because there is no DNA. This CDR3 spans 14 amino acids. Germline CDR1 and CDR2: SGDLS and YYNGEE. This chain's CDR3 is CASSPRTGYNEQFF. Using reference TRBV9 and TRBJ2-1 for the parts outside the CDR3, the full variable domain is DSGVTQTPKHLITATGQRVTLRCSPRSGDLSVYWYQQSLDQGLQFLIQYYNGEERAKGNILERFSAQQFPDLHSELNLSSLELGDSALYFCASSPRTGYNEQFFGPGTRLTVL.

The chain couples TRBV27 to TRBJ2-7; the D call from TCRdb, TRBD1, cannot be confirmed without DNA. CDR3 length: 12 residues. The germline CDR1 and CDR2 sequences are MNHEY and SMNVEV (reference sequence). The CDR3 region is CASKGGVREQYF.

The rearrangement uses TRBV12-3 or TRBV12-4 and TRBJ2-5; without DNA, the TCRdb call of TRBD2 cannot be checked. The CDR3 sequence is 17 residues long. CDR3 loop: CASSSGTSGLLQETQYF.

The chain employs TRBV9 and TRBJ2-5. CDR1 is SGDLS, CDR2 YYNGEE, per germline. The CDR3 covers 14 residues. The CDR3 region is CASSVDVSGETQYF.

The chain joins TRBV20-1 to TRBJ2-3; lacking DNA, the TRBD2 call made by TCRdb goes unchecked. The CDR3 is made up of 22 amino acids. Germline CDR1 DFQATT, CDR2 SNEGSKA (reference sequence). CDR3 protein: CSARDPSLGLAQVSHYTDTQYF.

The V gene is TRBV11-2, the J gene TRBJ1-5. The germline gives CDR1 SGHAT, CDR2 FQNNGV. The CDR3 spans 14 residues. The CDR3 protein is CASSLAGSYQPQHF.